This T cell receptor beta chain appears in the sequencing data of a study of blood T cell repertoires in COVID-19. About the study: PBMCs, B-cell-depleted T cells, or T cells were the source of the cDNA or gDNA that made up the material.

This clone showed up just once. Germline assignment: CDR1 LNHDA and CDR2 SQIVND (reference sequence). This CDR3 region has 20 residues. V gave up 7 bases and J gave up 0 bases, with 28 bases separating them. Libraries were prepared by immunoSEQ multiplex PCR; TCRdb keeps only in-frame clonotypes and omits some of them. The sample has fewer than 250,000 clones; around 86% are singletons. What was sequenced was peripheral blood. The V and J genes are TRBV19 and TRBJ2-1, with D maybe TRBD2 (5 bases). The TCR sequence derives from a man aged 60-69 years with acute or convalescent COVID-19. Here the CDR3 reads CASTTSYPVAGESSYNEQFF. CDR3 sequence (DNA): TGTGCCAGTACTACCTCATATCCAGTGGCGGGCGAAAGCTCCTACAATGAGCAGTTCTTC. The entire variable domain, with the rest obtained from reference TRBV19 and TRBJ2-1, is as follows: DGGITQSPKYLFRKEGQNVTLSCEQNLNHDAMYWYRQDPGQGLRLIYYSQIVNDFQKGDIAEGYSVSREKKESFPLTVTSAQKNPTAFYLCASTTSYPVAGESSYNEQFFGPGTRLTVL.